The T cell receptor beta chain described here comes from a study of control samples from healthy donors and cancer patients. This CDR3 is 17 amino acids long. V lost 1 base, J lost 0 bases, and 6 bases stayed unmatched. Germline lookup yields CDR1 SGDLS and CDR2 YYNGEE. Only in-frame clones appear in the TCRdb table, and some are missing; sequencing was by immunoSEQ multiplex PCR. The table shows under 150,000 clones, with approximately 90% occurring only once. The J gene is TRBJ1-3, the V gene TRBV9; TRBD1 matches at 8 bases. This receptor was obtained from a woman aged 70-85 years in good health. Sample: blood. CDR3 sequence (DNA): TGTGCCAGCAGCGTATCAGGGGGCCCCACCTCTGGAAACACCATATATTTT. Translating gives CASSVSGGPTSGNTIYF.